Sequencing of this T cell receptor (beta chain) was carried out in a study of blood T cell repertoires in COVID-19. About the research overall: Some COVID-19 samples were acute and others convalescent; all came from the United States, Italy and Spain.

Clones were sequenced by immunoSEQ multiplex PCR, and TCRdb holds only the in-frame ones, with some missing. The top ten clones hold 18% of a sample with 130,000 or so clones, approximately 90% of them seen once. Germline CDR1 is LNHDA and CDR2 is SQIVND (reference sequence). The CDR3 loop spans 17 amino acids. Trimming stripped 4 bases from V and 0 bases from J, with 17 bases between. The receptor's source is a man aged 50 to 60 with active or convalescent COVID-19. What was sequenced was peripheral blood. The chain employs TRBV19 and TRBJ2-3; TRBD1 is a possible D gene (6 bases). The CDR3 nucleotides read TGTGCCAGTAGTAGGACCATAGGGGGTCCTAGCACAGATACGCAGTATTTT. This sequence encodes CASSRTIGGPSTDTQYF. The variable domain in full, completed from reference TRBV19 and TRBJ2-3, reads DGGITQSPKYLFRKEGQNVTLSCEQNLNHDAMYWYRQDPGQGLRLIYYSQIVNDFQKGDIAEGYSVSREKKESFPLTVTSAQKNPTAFYLCASSRTIGGPSTDTQYFGPGTRLTVL.